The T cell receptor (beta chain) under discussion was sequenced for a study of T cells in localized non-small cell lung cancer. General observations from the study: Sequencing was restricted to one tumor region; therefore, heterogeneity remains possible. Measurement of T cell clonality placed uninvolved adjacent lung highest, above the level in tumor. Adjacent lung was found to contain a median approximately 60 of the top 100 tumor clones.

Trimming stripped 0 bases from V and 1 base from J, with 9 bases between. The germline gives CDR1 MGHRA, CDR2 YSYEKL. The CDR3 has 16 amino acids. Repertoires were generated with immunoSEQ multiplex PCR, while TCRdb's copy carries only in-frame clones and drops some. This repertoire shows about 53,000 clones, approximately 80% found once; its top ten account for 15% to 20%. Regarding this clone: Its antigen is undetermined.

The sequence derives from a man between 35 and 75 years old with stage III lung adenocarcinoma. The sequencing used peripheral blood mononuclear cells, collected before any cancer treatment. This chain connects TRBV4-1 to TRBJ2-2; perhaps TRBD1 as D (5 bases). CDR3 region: CASSQEGRLNTGELFF. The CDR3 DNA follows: TGCGCCAGCAGCCAAGAGGGGCGGTTGAACACCGGGGAGCTGTTTTTT.